This TCR beta chain was identified during a study of cytomegalovirus exposure and HLA in healthy donors. Study observations and caveats: Rarity marked most TCR sequences, yet some public TCRs occurred in many donors. According to the study, 160 or so TCR beta chains were cytomegalovirus-associated.

The protocol was immunoSEQ multiplex PCR, while the TCRdb copy is restricted to in-frame clones and leaves out a portion. The table has 56,000 or so clones, 93% seen once. The donors were members of the validation cohort comprising some 130 subjects, separate from the roughly 690-subject first cohort. On this clone: The antigen remains undetermined.

The material sequenced was PBMCs. The source of this sequence is a woman under 30 in good health and CMV-seropositive.

The CDR3 reads CASRRTSGGDSSYNEQFF. CDR3 nucleotides: TGCGCCAGCAGGCGAACTAGCGGGGGGGACAGCTCCTACAATGAGCAGTTCTTC. The chain couples TRBV5-1 to TRBJ2-1, with 13 bases lining up with TRBD2. The CDR3 totals 18 residues. CDR1 and CDR2 (germline): SGHRS, YFSETQ. V was clipped by 5 bases and J by 0 bases; unmatched bases: 8.